The present TCR beta chain was sequenced within a study of blood T cell repertoires in COVID-19. Study background: Both acute and convalescent COVID-19 samples were obtained from the United States, Italy and Spain. In each case, the material was cDNA or gDNA derived from T cells, B-cell-depleted T cells, or PBMCs.

This CDR3 has 14 residues. From germline, CDR1 is MNHEY and CDR2 SVGAGI. The trim removed 7 bases at V and 4 bases at J, leaving 8 bases unmatched. Clones were sequenced by immunoSEQ multiplex PCR, and TCRdb holds only the in-frame ones, with some missing. The data contain about 220,000 clones, 85% of them singletons. This clone came up a few times. J is TRBJ1-2 and V is TRBV6-5; 8 bases are a match to TRBD1. This sequence originates from a woman aged 70 to 79 with COVID-19, enrolled during active disease. Sequencing used peripheral blood. The CDR3 region is CASNTGGRVYGYTF. CDR3 DNA sequence: TGTGCCAGCAATACAGGGGGTAGGGTCTATGGCTACACCTTC.